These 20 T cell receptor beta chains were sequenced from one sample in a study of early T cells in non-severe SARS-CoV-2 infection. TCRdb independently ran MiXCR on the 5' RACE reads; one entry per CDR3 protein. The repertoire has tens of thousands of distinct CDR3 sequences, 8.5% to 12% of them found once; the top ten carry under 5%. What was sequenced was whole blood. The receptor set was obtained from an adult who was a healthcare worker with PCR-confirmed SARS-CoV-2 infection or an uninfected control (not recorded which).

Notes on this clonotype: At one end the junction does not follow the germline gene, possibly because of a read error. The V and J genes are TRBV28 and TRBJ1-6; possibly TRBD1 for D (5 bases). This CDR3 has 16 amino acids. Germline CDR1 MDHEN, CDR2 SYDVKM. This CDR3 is CASSEQRGSYNSPLHF. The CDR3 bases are TGTGCCAGCAGTGAGCAGCGGGGCTCCTATAATTCACCCCTCCATTTT.

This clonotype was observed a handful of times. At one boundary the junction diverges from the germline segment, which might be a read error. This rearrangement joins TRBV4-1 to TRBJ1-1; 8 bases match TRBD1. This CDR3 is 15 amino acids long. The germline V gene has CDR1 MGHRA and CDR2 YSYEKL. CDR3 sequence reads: CASSFYRGIFTEVFF. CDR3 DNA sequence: TGCGCCAGCAGCTTCTACAGGGGGATTTTCACTGAAGTTTTCTTT.

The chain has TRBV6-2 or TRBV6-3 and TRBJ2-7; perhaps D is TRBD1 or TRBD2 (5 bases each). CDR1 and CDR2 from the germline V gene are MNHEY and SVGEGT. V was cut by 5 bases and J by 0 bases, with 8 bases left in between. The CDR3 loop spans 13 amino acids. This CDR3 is CASSEGTSYEQYF. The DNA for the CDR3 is TGTGCCAGCAGTGAAGGGACCTCCTACGAGCAGTACTTC.

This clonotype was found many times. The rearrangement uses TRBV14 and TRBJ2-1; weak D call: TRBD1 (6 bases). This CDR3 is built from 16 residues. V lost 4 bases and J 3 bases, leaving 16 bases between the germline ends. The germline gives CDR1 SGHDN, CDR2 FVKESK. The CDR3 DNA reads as TGTGCCAGCAGCCCTTATAGGGGACACAACTACAATGAGCAGTTCTTC. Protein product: CASSPYRGHNYNEQFF.

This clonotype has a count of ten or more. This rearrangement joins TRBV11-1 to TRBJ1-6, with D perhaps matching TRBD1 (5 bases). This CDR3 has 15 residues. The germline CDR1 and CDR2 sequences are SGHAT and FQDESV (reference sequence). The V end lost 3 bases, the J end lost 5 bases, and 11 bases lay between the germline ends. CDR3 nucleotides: TGTGCCAGCAGCTTCACTGGGGCGAATAATTCACCCCTCCACTTT. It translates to CASSFTGANNSPLHF.

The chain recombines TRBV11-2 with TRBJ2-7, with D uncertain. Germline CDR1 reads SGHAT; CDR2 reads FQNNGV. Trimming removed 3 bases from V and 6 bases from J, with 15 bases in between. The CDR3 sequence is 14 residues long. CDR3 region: CASSFDPSPSEQYF. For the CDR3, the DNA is TGTGCCAGCAGCTTCGACCCCAGCCCCAGCGAGCAGTACTTC.

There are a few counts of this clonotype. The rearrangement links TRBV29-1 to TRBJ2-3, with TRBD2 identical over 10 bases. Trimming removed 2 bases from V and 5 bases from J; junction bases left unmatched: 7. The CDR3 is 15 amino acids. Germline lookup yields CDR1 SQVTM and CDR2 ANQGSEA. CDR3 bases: TGCAGCGTTGAAATAGCGGGAGGCCTTCAAGATACGCAGTATTTT. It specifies CSVEIAGGLQDTQYF.

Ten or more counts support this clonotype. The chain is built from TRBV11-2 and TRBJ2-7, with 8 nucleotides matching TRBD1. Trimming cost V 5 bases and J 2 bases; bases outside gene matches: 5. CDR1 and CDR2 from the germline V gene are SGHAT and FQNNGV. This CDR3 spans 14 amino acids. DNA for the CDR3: TGTGCCAGCAGCCCTGACAGGGGAACCTACGAGCAGTACTTC. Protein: CASSPDRGTYEQYF.

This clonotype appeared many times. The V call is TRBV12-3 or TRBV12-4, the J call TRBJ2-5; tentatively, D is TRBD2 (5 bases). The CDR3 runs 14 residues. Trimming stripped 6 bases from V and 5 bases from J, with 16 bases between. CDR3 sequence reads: CASRGDPSSETQYF. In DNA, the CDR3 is TGTGCCAGCAGGGGAGACCCCAGTTCGGAGACCCAGTACTTC.

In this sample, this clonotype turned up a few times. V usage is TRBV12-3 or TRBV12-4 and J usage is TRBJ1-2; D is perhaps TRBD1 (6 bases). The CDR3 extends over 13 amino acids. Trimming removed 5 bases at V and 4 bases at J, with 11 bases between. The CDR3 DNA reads TGTGCCAGCAGTCAAGGACAGTTCTATGGCTACACCTTC. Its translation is CASSQGQFYGYTF.

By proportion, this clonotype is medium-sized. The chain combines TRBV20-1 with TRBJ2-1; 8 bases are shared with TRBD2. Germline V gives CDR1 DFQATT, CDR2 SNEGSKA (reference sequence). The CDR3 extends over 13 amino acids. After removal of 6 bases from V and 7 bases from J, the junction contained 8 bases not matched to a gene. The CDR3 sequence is CSAPIGRGNEQFF. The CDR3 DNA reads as TGCAGTGCCCCTATCGGGAGGGGAAATGAGCAGTTCTTC.

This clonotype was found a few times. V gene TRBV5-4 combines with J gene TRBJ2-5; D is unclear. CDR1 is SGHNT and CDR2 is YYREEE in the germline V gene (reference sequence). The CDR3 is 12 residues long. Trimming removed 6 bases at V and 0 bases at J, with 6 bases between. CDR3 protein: CASTDYQETQYF. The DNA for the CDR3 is TGTGCCAGCACCGACTACCAAGAGACCCAGTACTTC. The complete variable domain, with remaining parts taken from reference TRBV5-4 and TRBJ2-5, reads ETGVTQSPTHLIKTRGQQVTLRCSSQSGHNTVSWYQQALGQGPQFIFQYYREEENGRGNFPPRFSGLQFPNYSSELNVNALELDDSALYLCASTDYQETQYFGPGTRLLVL.

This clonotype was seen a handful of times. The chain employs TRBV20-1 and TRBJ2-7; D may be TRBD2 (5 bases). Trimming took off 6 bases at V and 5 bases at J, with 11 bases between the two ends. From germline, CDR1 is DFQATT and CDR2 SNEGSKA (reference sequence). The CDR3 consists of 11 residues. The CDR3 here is CSAEGEHEQYF. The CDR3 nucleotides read TGCAGTGCAGAGGGAGAGCACGAGCAGTACTTC.

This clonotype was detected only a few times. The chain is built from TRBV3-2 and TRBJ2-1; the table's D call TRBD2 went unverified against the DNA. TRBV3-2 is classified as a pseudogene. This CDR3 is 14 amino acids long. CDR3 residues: CASSQDVAVHEQFF. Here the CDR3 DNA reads TGTGCCAGCAGCCAAGATGTAGCGGTTCATGAGCAGTTCTTC.

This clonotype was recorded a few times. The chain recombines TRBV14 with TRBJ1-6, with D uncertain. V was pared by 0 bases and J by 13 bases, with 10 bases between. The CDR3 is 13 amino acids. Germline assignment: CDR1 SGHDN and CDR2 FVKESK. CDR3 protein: CASSQDRPRPLHF. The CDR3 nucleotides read TGTGCCAGCAGCCAAGACAGACCTCGCCCCCTCCACTTT. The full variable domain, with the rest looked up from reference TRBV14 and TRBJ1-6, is EAGVTQFPSHSVIEKGQTVTLRCDPISGHDNLYWYRRVMGKEIKFLLHFVKESKQDESGMPNNRFLAERTGGTYSTLKVQPAELEDSGVYFCASSQDRPRPLHFGNGTRLTVT.

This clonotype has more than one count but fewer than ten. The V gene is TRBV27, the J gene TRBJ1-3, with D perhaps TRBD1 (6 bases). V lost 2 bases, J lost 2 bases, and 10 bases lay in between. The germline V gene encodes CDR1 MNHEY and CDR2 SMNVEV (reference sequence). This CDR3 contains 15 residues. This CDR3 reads CASSLGGPPGNTIYF. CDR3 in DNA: TGTGCCAGCAGTTTAGGGGGCCCCCCTGGAAACACCATATATTTT.

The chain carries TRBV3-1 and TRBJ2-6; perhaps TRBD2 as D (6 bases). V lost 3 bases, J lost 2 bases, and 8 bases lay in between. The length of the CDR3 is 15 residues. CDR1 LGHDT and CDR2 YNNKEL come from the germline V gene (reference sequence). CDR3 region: CASSQGLAGANVLTF. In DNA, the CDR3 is TGTGCCAGCAGCCAGGGACTCGCTGGGGCCAACGTCCTGACTTTC.

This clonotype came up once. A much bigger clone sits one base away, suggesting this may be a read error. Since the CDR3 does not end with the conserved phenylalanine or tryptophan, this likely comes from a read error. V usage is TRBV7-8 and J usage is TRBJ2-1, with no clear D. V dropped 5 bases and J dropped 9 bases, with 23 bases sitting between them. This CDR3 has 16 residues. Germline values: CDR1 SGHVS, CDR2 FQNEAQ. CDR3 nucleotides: TGTGCCAGCAGCACAAAGCTAGGTCTTCCCCCCGCTGAGCAGTTCTTG. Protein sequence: CASSTKLGLPPAEQFL.

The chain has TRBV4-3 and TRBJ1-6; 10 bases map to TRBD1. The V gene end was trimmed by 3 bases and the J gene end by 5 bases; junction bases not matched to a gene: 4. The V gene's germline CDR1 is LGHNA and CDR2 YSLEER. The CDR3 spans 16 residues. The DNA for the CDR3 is TGCGCCAGCAGCCAGGGGGGACAGGGGCATAATTCACCCCTCCACTTT. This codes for CASSQGGQGHNSPLHF.

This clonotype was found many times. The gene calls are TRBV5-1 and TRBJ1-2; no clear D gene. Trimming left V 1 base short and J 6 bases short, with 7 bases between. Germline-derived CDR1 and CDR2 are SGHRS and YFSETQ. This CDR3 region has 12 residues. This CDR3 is CASSLYSDGYTF. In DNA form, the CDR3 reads TGCGCCAGCAGCTTGTATAGCGATGGCTACACCTTC.